The next 27 T cell receptor beta chains were all read from a single sample in a study of OX40 agonist ivuxolimab in advanced cancers. TCRdb's copy holds only in-frame clones and misses some; the assay was immunoSEQ multiplex PCR. In the table there are around 70,000 clones, approximately 78% of which are singletons. The starting material was CD4+ or CD8+ T cells sorted from blood, obtained in a trial of the OX40 agonist ivuxolimab. These receptors came from an adult with an advanced solid tumor such as melanoma, head and neck, liver or kidney cancer.

V usage is TRBV27 and J usage is TRBJ1-1, with 7 bases that match TRBD1. V was clipped by 2 bases and J by 0 bases; unmatched bases: 9. There are 17 residues in the CDR3. CDR1 is MNHEY and CDR2 is SMNVEV in the germline V gene (reference sequence). CDR3 sequence (DNA): TGTGCCAGCAGTTTAGACAGGGAAACCCAAATGAACACTGAAGCTTTCTTT. Amino acids: CASSLDRETQMNTEAFF.

The V call is TRBV11-2, the J call TRBJ1-5; 7 bases agree with TRBD1. Losses at the gene ends were 5 bases for V and 4 bases for J; bases not matched to a gene: 2. This CDR3 is 13 amino acids long. In germline, CDR1 is SGHAT, CDR2 FQNNGV. The CDR3 nucleotides are TGTGCCAGCAGCATGACAGGGAATCAGCCCCAGCATTTT. This gives the protein CASSMTGNQPQHF.

The chain links TRBV28 to TRBJ2-3; tentatively, D is TRBD2 (6 bases). This CDR3 has 16 amino acids. CDR1 is MDHEN, CDR2 SYDVKM, per germline. V lost 3 bases and J 0 bases, leaving 13 bases between the germline ends. The DNA of the CDR3 is TGTGCCAGCAGTTTCCTGGGGGGTGCTAGCACAGATACGCAGTATTTT. Translating it yields CASSFLGGASTDTQYF.

This chain connects TRBV10-3 to TRBJ1-1; possibly TRBD1 for D (6 bases). Germline values: CDR1 ENHRY, CDR2 SYGVKD. The length of the CDR3 is 13 residues. V was clipped by 7 bases and J by 5 bases, with 14 bases between them. This CDR3 reads CAIKGGGGTEAFF. CDR3 bases: TGTGCCATCAAAGGGGGAGGGGGAACTGAAGCTTTCTTT.

The V call is TRBV11-2, the J call TRBJ2-7; possibly TRBD2 for D (6 bases). Germline loops: CDR1 SGHAT, CDR2 FQNNGV. V was pared by 5 bases and J by 4 bases, with 18 bases between. The CDR3 loop spans 15 amino acids. The CDR3 protein is CASSAPGVAPYEQYF. The CDR3 DNA sequence: TGTGCCAGCAGCGCCCCGGGGGTGGCCCCATACGAGCAGTACTTC. Full variable domain (remainder filled in from reference TRBV11-2 and TRBJ2-7): EAGVAQSPRYKIIEKRQSVAFWCNPISGHATLYWYQQILGQGPKLLIQFQNNGVVDDSQLPKDRFSAERLKGVDSTLKIQPAKLEDSAVYLCASSAPGVAPYEQYFGPGTRLTVT.

The chain has TRBV7-9 and TRBJ2-3; D might be TRBD2 (6 bases). Germline CDR1 SEHNR, CDR2 FQNEAQ (reference sequence). The CDR3 is 15 residues long. The ends were cut back, 4 bases at V and 0 bases at J, with 11 bases in the middle. In DNA, the CDR3 is TGTGCCAGCAGCTGGGGACTGGGTAGCACAGATACGCAGTATTTT. This sequence encodes CASSWGLGSTDTQYF. Full variable domain (rest looked up from reference TRBV7-9 and TRBJ2-3): DTGVSQNPRHKITKRGQNVTFRCDPISEHNRLYWYRQTLGQGPEFLTYFQNEAQLEKSRLLSDRFSAERPKGSFSTLEIQRTEQGDSAMYLCASSWGLGSTDTQYFGPGTRLTVL.

V and J are TRBV15 and TRBJ1-4, with TRBD1 as a possible D gene (6 bases). The CDR3 totals 15 residues. Trimming took 0 bases from V and 7 from J, leaving 12 bases between them. Germline lookup yields CDR1 LNHNV and CDR2 YYDKDF (reference sequence). The CDR3 region is CATSRDRGGAEKLFF. The CDR3 DNA reads TGTGCCACCAGCAGAGATAGAGGGGGGGCTGAAAAACTGTTTTTT. The full variable domain, its missing parts supplied by reference TRBV15 and TRBJ1-4, is DAMVIQNPRYQVTQFGKPVTLSCSQTLNHNVMYWYQQKSSQAPKLLFHYYDKDFNNEADTPDNFQSRRPNTSFCFLDIRSPGLGDTAMYLCATSRDRGGAEKLFFGSGTQLSVL.

The rearrangement joins TRBV6-1 to TRBJ1-5, with TRBD1 matching 8 bases. With V trimmed by 4 bases and J by 6 bases, 5 bases remained unmatched. The CDR3 contains 14 residues. Germline lookup yields CDR1 MNHNS and CDR2 SASEGT. The CDR3 DNA sequence: TGTGCCAGCAGTGTCACAGGGGGGGCTCAGCCCCAGCATTTT. Its translation: CASSVTGGAQPQHF.

The chain joins TRBV5-1 to TRBJ2-3; 13 positions agree with TRBD2. The trim removed 4 bases at V and 10 bases at J, leaving 12 bases unmatched. The CDR3 is made up of 16 amino acids. Germline-derived CDR1 and CDR2 are SGHRS and YFSETQ. This CDR3 is CASSPSLLAGGPSQYF. The CDR3 coding sequence is TGCGCCAGCAGCCCCTCCCTACTAGCGGGAGGGCCCTCGCAGTATTTT.

The rearrangement joins TRBV6-6 to TRBJ2-1; 7 bases map to TRBD2. In germline, CDR1 is MNHNY, CDR2 SVGAGI (reference sequence). Trimming at V came to 10 bases and at J to 4 bases, leaving 10 bases not matched to a gene. This CDR3 comprises 14 residues. The CDR3 spells CATTPGGLYNEQFF. The CDR3 DNA sequence: TGTGCCACTACCCCCGGGGGGTTGTACAATGAGCAGTTCTTC.

V and J are TRBV29-1 and TRBJ2-7, with 7 bases fitting TRBD2. Germline V gene lookup returns CDR1 SQVTM and CDR2 ANQGSEA. V lost 7 bases and J lost 2; bases outside the gene matches: 8. The CDR3 runs to 13 residues. CDR3: CSGGGTYPYEQYF. The CDR3 nucleotides read TGCAGCGGGGGGGGGACTTACCCCTACGAGCAGTACTTC.

This clone was seen a single time. This chain joins TRBV4-3 and TRBJ1-2; 7 bases fit TRBD1. V was clipped by 1 base and J by 4 bases; unmatched bases: 6. Germline CDR1 LGHNA, CDR2 YSLEER. The CDR3 covers 15 residues. CDR3 nucleotides: TGCGCCAGCAGCCAAGGCCAGGGGGTGGGCTATGGCTACACCTTC. The encoded protein is CASSQGQGVGYGYTF.

This clone was seen only once. The chain links TRBV19 to TRBJ1-1, with D maybe TRBD1 (5 bases). CDR1 is LNHDA, CDR2 SQIVND, per germline (reference sequence). This CDR3 spans 12 amino acids. V gave up 7 bases and J gave up 11 bases, with 17 bases separating them. Here the CDR3 DNA reads TGTGCCAGTATTTCAGCTACCAGGGTCGCTTTCTTT. Translated, it gives CASISATRVAFF. The full variable domain, its missing parts supplied by reference TRBV19 and TRBJ1-1, is DGGITQSPKYLFRKEGQNVTLSCEQNLNHDAMYWYRQDPGQGLRLIYYSQIVNDFQKGDIAEGYSVSREKKESFPLTVTSAQKNPTAFYLCASISATRVAFFGQGTRLTVV.

The chain combines TRBV18 with TRBJ1-5; 11 bases are a match to TRBD1. The CDR3 consists of 18 residues. Germline loops: CDR1 KGHSH, CDR2 LQKENI. V shed 6 bases and J 2 bases; nucleotides not matched to a gene: 12. The CDR3 DNA reads TGTGCCAGCTCCCCCTCATACGCGGGACAGGGGGGCAATCAGCCCCAGCATTTT. This codes for CASSPSYAGQGGNQPQHF.

The J gene is TRBJ2-7, the V gene TRBV5-1; 8 positions match TRBD2. Germline-derived CDR1 and CDR2 are SGHRS and YFSETQ. The CDR3 has 18 amino acids. The V and J ends lost 3 bases and 4 bases, in that order; junction bases with no gene match: 18. CDR3: CASSSQPGGDTESYEQYF. CDR3 sequence (DNA): TGCGCCAGCAGCTCACAACCCGGGGGGGACACCGAATCGTACGAGCAGTACTTC.

The rearrangement uses TRBV18 and TRBJ1-5, with D uncertain. Per germline, CDR1 KGHSH and CDR2 LQKENI. V was clipped by 6 bases and J by 5 bases, with 11 bases between them. The CDR3 contains 13 residues. In nucleotides, the CDR3 is TGTGCCAGCTCGCGTGGAGAGGATCAGCCCCAGCATTTT. Residues: CASSRGEDQPQHF.

The chain uses TRBV5-1 and TRBJ2-7; 9 bases agree with TRBD1. The CDR3 is 15 amino acids. Germline V lookup: CDR1 SGHRS, CDR2 YFSETQ. Trimming took 0 bases from V and 3 from J; bases not matched to a gene: 4. The CDR3 DNA sequence: TGCGCCAGCAGCTTGGAGACAGGGGGTAACTACGAGCAGTACTTC. As protein: CASSLETGGNYEQYF.

The chain couples TRBV5-1 to TRBJ2-7; D is perhaps TRBD1 (5 bases). Trimming took 1 base from V and 5 from J, leaving 16 bases between them. CDR3 length: 15 residues. Germline V gene sequence: CDR1 SGHRS, CDR2 YFSETQ. The DNA of the CDR3 is TGCGCCAGCAGCTTGAGTTCGGCAGGGCCCCACGAGCAGTACTTC. It encodes CASSLSSAGPHEQYF.

This clone was seen once. The chain combines TRBV28 with TRBJ1-2; 8 nucleotides line up with TRBD1. J gave up 5 bases and V 10 bases, and 6 bases lay outside the gene matches. This CDR3 contains 12 residues. In germline, CDR1 is MDHEN, CDR2 SYDVKM. Here the CDR3 reads CATKTGGYGYTF. As DNA, the CDR3 is TGTGCCACCAAAACAGGGGGTTATGGCTACACCTTC.

This chain connects TRBV4-1 to TRBJ2-3, with 16 bases that match TRBD2. CDR3 length: 19 residues. V lost 3 bases and J lost 6; bases outside the gene matches: 12. The V gene's germline CDR1 is MGHRA and CDR2 YSYEKL. CDR3 in amino acids: CASSHSFPGTSGGGDTQYF. CDR3 sequence (DNA): TGCGCCAGCAGCCATTCCTTCCCCGGGACTAGCGGGGGGGGTGATACGCAGTATTTT.

The V gene is TRBV6-1, the J gene TRBJ2-1, with D unclear. V was shortened by 6 bases and J by 10 bases, with 10 bases between the two germline ends. CDR1 and CDR2 (germline): MNHNS, SASEGT. The CDR3 has 11 residues. CDR3 DNA sequence: TGTGCCAGCAGGGGGTATAGGGAGCAGTTCTTC. This translates into CASRGYREQFF.

V is TRBV9 and J is TRBJ2-1; D is uncertain. V lost 2 bases and J lost 7, with 19 bases in between. This CDR3 region has 16 residues. Germline V lookup: CDR1 SGDLS, CDR2 YYNGEE. Written as DNA, the CDR3 is TGTGCCAGCAGCGTGGCCCCGCGTGGGTTCTCTAATGAGCAGTTCTTC. It yields the protein CASSVAPRGFSNEQFF.

This clone appeared a few times. CDR3 in DNA: TGTGCCATCAGGGGGGACGGTCAGCCCCAGCATTTT. It translates to CAIRGDGQPQHF. V gene TRBV10-3 combines with J gene TRBJ1-5; TRBD1 might be the D (5 bases). V was shortened by 6 bases and J by 6 bases, with 9 bases between the two germline ends. This CDR3 spans 12 amino acids. The germline V gene has CDR1 ENHRY and CDR2 SYGVKD.

The J gene is TRBJ2-1, the V gene TRBV28, with unresolved D. Trimming took 5 bases from V and 7 from J, leaving 6 bases between them. This CDR3 is built from 11 residues. Germline CDR1 is MDHEN and CDR2 is SYDVKM. The CDR3 DNA reads TGTGCCAGCAGTATATTGAATGAGCAGTTCTTC. Its protein product is CASSILNEQFF.

V and J are TRBV6-5 and TRBJ1-4; tentatively, D is TRBD1 (6 bases). The V gene's germline CDR1 is MNHEY and CDR2 SVGAGI. There are 11 residues in the CDR3. Trimming removed 9 bases at V and 6 bases at J, with 8 bases between. The CDR3 nucleotides read TGTGCCAGTAGGGGGGATGAAAAACTGTTTTTT. Residues: CASRGDEKLFF.

This clone was detected only once. This sequence joins TRBV7-2 and TRBJ2-2; TRBD2 matches 10 bases. Losses at the gene ends were 5 bases for V and 4 bases for J; bases not matched to a gene: 13. This CDR3 comprises 18 residues. CDR1 SGHTA and CDR2 FQGNSA come from the germline V gene. CDR3 region: CASSPHTTSGTGTGELFF. The CDR3 region has the DNA TGTGCCAGCAGCCCCCATACTACTAGCGGGACGGGCACCGGGGAGCTGTTTTTT.

This rearrangement joins TRBV6-5 to TRBJ1-2; possible D gene TRBD1, 6 bases. CDR1 is MNHEY and CDR2 is SVGAGI in the germline V gene. V was cut by 2 bases and J by 4 bases, with 11 bases left in between. The CDR3 runs 14 residues. The CDR3 sequence is CASSYAGDPYGYTF. Written as DNA, the CDR3 is TGTGCCAGCAGTTACGCAGGGGACCCCTATGGCTACACCTTC.